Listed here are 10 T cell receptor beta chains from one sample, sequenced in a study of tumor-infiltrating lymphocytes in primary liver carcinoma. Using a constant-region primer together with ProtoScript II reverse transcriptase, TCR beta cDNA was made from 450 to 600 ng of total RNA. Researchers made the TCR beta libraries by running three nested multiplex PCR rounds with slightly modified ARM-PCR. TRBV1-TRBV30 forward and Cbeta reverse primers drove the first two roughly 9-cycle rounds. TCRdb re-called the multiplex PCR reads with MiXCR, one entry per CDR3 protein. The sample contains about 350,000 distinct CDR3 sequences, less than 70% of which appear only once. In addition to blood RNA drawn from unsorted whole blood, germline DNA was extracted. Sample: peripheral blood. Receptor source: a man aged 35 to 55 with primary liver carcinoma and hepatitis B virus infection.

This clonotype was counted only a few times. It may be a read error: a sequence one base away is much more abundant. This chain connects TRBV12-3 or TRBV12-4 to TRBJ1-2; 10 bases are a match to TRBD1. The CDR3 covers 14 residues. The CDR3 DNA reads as TGTGCCAGCAGTCCGGGACAGGGGAACTATGGCCACACCTTC. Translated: CASSPGQGNYGHTF.

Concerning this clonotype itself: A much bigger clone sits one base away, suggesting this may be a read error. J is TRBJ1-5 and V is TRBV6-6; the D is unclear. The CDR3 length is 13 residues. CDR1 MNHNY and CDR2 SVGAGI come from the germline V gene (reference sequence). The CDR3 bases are TGTGCCAGCAGTTACCTCAGCGACCAGCCCCAGCGTTTT. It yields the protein CASSYLSDQPQRF.

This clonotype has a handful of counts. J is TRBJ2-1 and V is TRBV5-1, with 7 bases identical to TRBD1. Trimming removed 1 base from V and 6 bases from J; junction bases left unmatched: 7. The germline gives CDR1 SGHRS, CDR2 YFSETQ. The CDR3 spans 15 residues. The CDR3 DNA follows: TGCGCCAGCAGCTTGACAACGACAGGGTTCAATGAGCAGTTCTTC. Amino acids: CASSLTTTGFNEQFF.

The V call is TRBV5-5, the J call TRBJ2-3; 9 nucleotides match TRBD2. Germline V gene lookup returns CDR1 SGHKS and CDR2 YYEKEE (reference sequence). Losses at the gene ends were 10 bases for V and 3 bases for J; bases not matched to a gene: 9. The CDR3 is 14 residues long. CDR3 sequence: CAGAYSGSTDTQYF. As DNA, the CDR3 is TGTGCCGGTGCTTATAGCGGGAGTACAGATACGCAGTATTTT.

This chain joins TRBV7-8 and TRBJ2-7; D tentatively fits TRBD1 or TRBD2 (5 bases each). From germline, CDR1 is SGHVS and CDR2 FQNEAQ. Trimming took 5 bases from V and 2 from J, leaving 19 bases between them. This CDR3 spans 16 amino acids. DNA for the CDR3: TGTGCCAGCAGCCGGACCCCGGGACGGAGAGCCTACGAGCAGTACTTC. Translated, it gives CASSRTPGRRAYEQYF.

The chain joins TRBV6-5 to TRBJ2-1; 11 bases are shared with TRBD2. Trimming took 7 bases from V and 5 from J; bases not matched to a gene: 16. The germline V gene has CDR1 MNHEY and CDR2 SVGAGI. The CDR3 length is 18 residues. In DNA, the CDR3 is TGTGCCAGCACGAAGATAGCGGGAGGGGGGGTACAAAACAATGAGCAGTTCTTC. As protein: CASTKIAGGGVQNNEQFF.

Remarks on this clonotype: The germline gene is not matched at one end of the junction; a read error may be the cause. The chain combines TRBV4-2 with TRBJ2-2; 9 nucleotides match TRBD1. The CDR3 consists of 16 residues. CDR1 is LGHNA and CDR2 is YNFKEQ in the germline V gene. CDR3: CTSNDLDRGLTVELFF. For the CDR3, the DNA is TGCACCAGCAACGATCTGGACAGGGGATTAACCGTGGAGCTGTTTTTT.

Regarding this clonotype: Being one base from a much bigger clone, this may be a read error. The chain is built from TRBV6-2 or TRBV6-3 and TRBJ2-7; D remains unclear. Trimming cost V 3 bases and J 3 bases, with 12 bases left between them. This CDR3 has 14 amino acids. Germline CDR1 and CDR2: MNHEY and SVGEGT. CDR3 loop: CASSYGQEIYEQYF. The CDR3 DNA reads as TGTGCCAGCAGTTATGGGCAGGAGATCTACGAGCAGTACTTC.

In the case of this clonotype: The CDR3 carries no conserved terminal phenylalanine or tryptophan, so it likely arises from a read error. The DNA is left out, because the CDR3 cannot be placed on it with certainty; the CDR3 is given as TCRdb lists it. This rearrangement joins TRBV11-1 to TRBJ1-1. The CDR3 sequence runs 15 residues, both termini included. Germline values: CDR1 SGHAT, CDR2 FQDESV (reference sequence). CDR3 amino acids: CASSPAGGVGTEAFI.

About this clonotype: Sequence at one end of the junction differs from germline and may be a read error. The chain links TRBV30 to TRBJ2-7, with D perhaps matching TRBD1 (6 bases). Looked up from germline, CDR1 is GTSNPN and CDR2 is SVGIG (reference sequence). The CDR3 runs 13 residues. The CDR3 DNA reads TGTACCTGGAGTGTCACGACAGGCTACGAGCAGTACTTC. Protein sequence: CTWSVTTGYEQYF.